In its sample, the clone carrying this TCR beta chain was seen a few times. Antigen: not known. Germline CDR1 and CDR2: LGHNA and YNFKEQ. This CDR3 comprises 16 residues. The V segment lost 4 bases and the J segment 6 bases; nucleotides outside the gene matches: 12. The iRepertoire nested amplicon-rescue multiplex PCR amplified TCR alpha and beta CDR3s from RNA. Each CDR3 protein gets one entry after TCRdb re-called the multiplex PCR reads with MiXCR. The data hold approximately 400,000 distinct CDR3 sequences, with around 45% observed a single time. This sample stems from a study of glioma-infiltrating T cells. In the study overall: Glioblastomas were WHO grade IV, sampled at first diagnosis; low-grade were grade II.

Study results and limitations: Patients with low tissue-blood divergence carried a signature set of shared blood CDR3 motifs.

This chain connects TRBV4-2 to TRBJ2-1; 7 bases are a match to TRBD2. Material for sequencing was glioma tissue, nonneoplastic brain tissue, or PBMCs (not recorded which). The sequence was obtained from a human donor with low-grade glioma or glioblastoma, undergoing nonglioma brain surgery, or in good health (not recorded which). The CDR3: CASSPDWGGGGNEQFF. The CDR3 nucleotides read TGTGCCAGCAGCCCCGACTGGGGCGGGGGTGGCAATGAGCAGTTCTTC.